These 24 T cell receptor beta chains were all obtained from the same sample, sequenced in a study of shared clonotypes between healthy human individuals. CD8 cells regarded as naive lacked CD45RO, were positively chosen for CCR7, and omitted terminally differentiated effector memory CD45RA+ cells. The data were produced by immunoSEQ multiplex PCR, yet TCRdb's version contains in-frame clones alone and is incomplete. The sample lists 550,000 to 750,000 clones; 95% to 96% were seen once. Input material: naive CD8+ T cells sorted from blood. These receptors were taken from a woman aged 25-40 years in good health.

V and J are TRBV13 and TRBJ2-3; the D gene is possibly TRBD2 (6 bases). CDR3 length: 14 amino acids. Germline CDR1 PRHDT, CDR2 FYEKMQ (reference sequence). V shed 0 bases and J shed 4 bases, with 8 bases lying between them. CDR3 nucleotides: TGTGCCAGCAGCTTAGGGACTAGTCCAGATACGCAGTATTTT. Its translation: CASSLGTSPDTQYF.

The CDR3 reads CASSSDPYEQYF. The CDR3 DNA is TGTGCCAGCAGCTCGGACCCCTACGAGCAGTACTTC. This sequence joins TRBV11-2 and TRBJ2-7; D gene uncertain. V was pared by 4 bases and J by 2 bases, with 6 bases between. This CDR3 spans 12 amino acids. Per germline, CDR1 SGHAT and CDR2 FQNNGV.

The chain has TRBV2 and TRBJ2-5; TRBD2 agrees at 9 bases. This CDR3 comprises 15 residues. The germline CDR1 and CDR2 sequences are SNHLY and FYNNEI. V was clipped by 10 bases and J by 5 bases; unmatched bases: 14. The CDR3 sequence: CANTDGASGIETQYF. In nucleotides, the CDR3 is TGTGCCAACACCGACGGGGCTAGCGGGATTGAGACCCAGTACTTC.

The CDR3 loop is CASSLVEGPPTDTQYF. For the CDR3, the DNA is TGTGCCAGCAGCTTAGTAGAGGGACCACCCACAGATACGCAGTATTTT. This sequence joins TRBV7-6 and TRBJ2-3, with D possibly being TRBD1 or TRBD2 (5 bases each). V shed 1 base and J shed 2 bases, with 13 bases lying between them. The germline CDR1 and CDR2 sequences are SGHVS and FNYEAQ. The CDR3 runs 16 residues.

The chain has TRBV5-4 and TRBJ2-1, with D hard to call. This CDR3 comprises 12 residues. Germline assignment: CDR1 SGHNT and CDR2 YYREEE (reference sequence). Trimming removed 4 bases from V and 13 bases from J, with 15 bases in between. The CDR3 DNA reads as TGTGCCAGCAGCCATCAGACCCCCCCCCAGTTCTTC. It translates to CASSHQTPPQFF.

Concerning this clone: This sample includes further DNA sequences coding for the same CDR3. V and J are TRBV29-1 and TRBJ2-7; 8 bases agree with TRBD2. Germline lookup yields CDR1 SQVTM and CDR2 ANQGSEA. The junction had 6 bases not matched to a gene; V was cut back by 5 bases and J by 3 bases. The CDR3 runs 13 residues. DNA for the CDR3: TGCAGCGTTTCCGGGACTAGTCGCTACGAGCAGTACTTC. Its translation is CSVSGTSRYEQYF.

The rearrangement joins TRBV11-1 to TRBJ2-3; D is possibly TRBD1 or TRBD2 (5 bases each). This CDR3 has 15 amino acids. Trimming pared 7 bases from V and 0 bases from J, leaving 14 bases between. Germline CDR1 SGHAT, CDR2 FQDESV (reference sequence). The CDR3 reads CASNTGTASTDTQYF. CDR3 bases: TGTGCCAGCAACACCGGGACCGCTAGCACAGATACGCAGTATTTT.

V usage is TRBV7-2 and J usage is TRBJ2-5, with D unclear. The CDR3 has 14 amino acids. CDR1 is SGHTA and CDR2 is FQGNSA in the germline V gene. V was trimmed by 5 bases and J by 3 bases, leaving 13 bases between them. CDR3 region: CASSQPGREETQYF. In nucleotides, the CDR3 is TGTGCCAGCAGCCAACCCGGACGGGAAGAGACCCAGTACTTC.

The gene calls are TRBV2 and TRBJ2-5, with 10 bases lining up with TRBD1. Near its end, the DNA agrees better with TRBJ2-7, so the J call may be wrong. Germline V gives CDR1 SNHLY, CDR2 FYNNEI. This CDR3 has 12 residues. Here the CDR3 DNA reads TGTGCCAGCAGGGGGACAGGGGTCGAGCAGTACTTC. Translation: CASRGTGVEQYF.

The chain combines TRBV5-6 with TRBJ2-1; the D is unclear. This CDR3 is 11 amino acids long. The ends were cut back, 4 bases at V and 9 bases at J, with 8 bases in the middle. Germline values: CDR1 SGHDT, CDR2 YYEEEE. This chain's CDR3 is CASSHSGEQFF. In nucleotides, the CDR3 is TGTGCCAGCAGCCACAGTGGTGAGCAGTTCTTC.

V and J are TRBV5-6 and TRBJ2-1; 8 bases agree with TRBD2. Germline V gene lookup returns CDR1 SGHDT and CDR2 YYEEEE. V dropped 2 bases and J dropped 5; count of bases not matched to a gene: 6. The length of the CDR3 is 15 residues. The CDR3 DNA reads TGTGCCAGCAGCTTCTTATGGCGGGGGGACAATGAGCAGTTCTTC. Amino acids: CASSFLWRGDNEQFF.

CDR3 sequence: CASSHLGGQGNTEAFF. The CDR3 DNA follows: TGCGCCAGCAGCCACCTCGGTGGACAGGGGAACACTGAAGCTTTCTTT. The chain recombines TRBV4-1 with TRBJ1-1, with 8 nucleotides matching TRBD1. The CDR3 spans 16 residues. Germline V gives CDR1 MGHRA, CDR2 YSYEKL. V was clipped by 3 bases and J by 1 base; unmatched bases: 7.

For this clone: An end of the junction differs from the germline gene, which may be a read error. The chain joins TRBV29-1 to TRBJ2-7, with D perhaps TRBD2 (5 bases). This CDR3 is built from 11 residues. Germline V CDR1 and CDR2: SQVTM, ANQGSEA. CDR3 bases: TGCAGCGTTGCGGGATCTTACGGGCAGTACTTC. Translating it yields CSVAGSYGQYF.

In this sample, this clone turned up once. This chain joins TRBV11-2 and TRBJ1-1; perhaps TRBD1 as D (5 bases). The germline V gene encodes CDR1 SGHAT and CDR2 FQNNGV. V was clipped by 3 bases and J by 4 bases, with 9 bases between them. The CDR3 is 13 amino acids. The CDR3: CASSFGGTTEAFF. The CDR3 DNA reads as TGTGCCAGCAGCTTTGGGGGAACCACTGAAGCTTTCTTT.

This sequence joins TRBV4-1 and TRBJ2-7; D might be TRBD2 (6 bases). The CDR3 runs to 14 residues. V lost 4 bases to trimming and J lost 3 bases, with 13 bases between them. Germline CDR1 reads MGHRA; CDR2 reads YSYEKL. CDR3 protein: CASSPRGSLYEQYF. The CDR3 DNA reads as TGCGCCAGCAGCCCTCGGGGGAGCCTCTACGAGCAGTACTTC.

This clone was observed once. The J gene is TRBJ2-3, the V gene TRBV4-2; no clear D. The V gene's germline CDR1 is LGHNA and CDR2 YNFKEQ. The CDR3 sequence is 15 residues long. V shed 0 bases and J shed 4 bases, with 11 bases lying between them. For the CDR3, the DNA is TGTGCCAGCAGCCAAGATCTCGTCTCAGCAGATACGCAGTATTTT. This gives the protein CASSQDLVSADTQYF.

In DNA form, the CDR3 reads TGTGCCAGCTCACCAGAAGCGGGAGGGCCTGAGGAGACCCAGTACTTC. This translates into CASSPEAGGPEETQYF. The chain employs TRBV18 and TRBJ2-5, with TRBD2 matching over 10 bases. Germline CDR1 KGHSH, CDR2 LQKENI. The CDR3 sequence is 16 residues long. V shed 2 bases, J shed 5 bases, and the junction held 8 bases outside the gene matches.

This clone turned up a few times. V is TRBV14 and J is TRBJ2-5, with TRBD2 matching over 12 bases. V gave up 3 bases and J gave up 5 bases; unmatched junction bases: 1. This CDR3 is 14 amino acids long. CDR1 SGHDN and CDR2 FVKESK come from the germline V gene. The CDR3 protein is CASSHGTSGETQYF. In nucleotides, the CDR3 is TGTGCCAGCAGCCACGGGACTAGCGGGGAGACCCAGTACTTC. Full variable domain (missing parts from reference TRBV14 and TRBJ2-5): EAGVTQFPSHSVIEKGQTVTLRCDPISGHDNLYWYRRVMGKEIKFLLHFVKESKQDESGMPNNRFLAERTGGTYSTLKVQPAELEDSGVYFCASSHGTSGETQYFGPGTRLLVL.

The chain recombines TRBV27 with TRBJ2-2; D call uncertain. CDR3 size: 12 residues. The ends were cut back, 6 bases at V and 5 bases at J, with 7 bases in the middle. From germline, CDR1 is MNHEY and CDR2 SMNVEV (reference sequence). CDR3 DNA: TGTGCCAGCAGACAAGGGACCGGGGAGCTGTTTTTT. Protein product: CASRQGTGELFF.

CDR3 DNA: TGTGCCAGCAGCTTAGGGCAGGTATCCTACGAGCAGTACTTC. It specifies CASSLGQVSYEQYF. V usage is TRBV7-6 and J usage is TRBJ2-7; D is uncertain. Germline lookup yields CDR1 SGHVS and CDR2 FNYEAQ. CDR3 length equals 14 residues. Trimming cost V 1 base and J 1 base, with 8 bases left between them.

The chain is built from TRBV19 and TRBJ2-7; no firm D call. The CDR3 consists of 13 residues. Trimming cost V 5 bases and J 0 bases, with 8 bases left between them. The germline gives CDR1 LNHDA, CDR2 SQIVND (reference sequence). The CDR3: CASSWQSSYEQYF. The CDR3 nucleotides read TGTGCCAGTAGTTGGCAGTCCTCCTACGAGCAGTACTTC.

The genes are TRBV7-9 and TRBJ2-7, with D possibly called TRBD1 or TRBD2 (5 bases each). V lost 5 bases and J 7 bases, leaving 15 bases between the germline ends. The CDR3 has 13 residues. Germline CDR1 SEHNR, CDR2 FQNEAQ (reference sequence). Here the CDR3 reads CASSATGPGEQYF. The CDR3 DNA reads TGTGCCAGCAGCGCCACGGGGCCGGGGGAGCAGTACTTC.

The V and J genes are TRBV11-2 and TRBJ1-2; the D gene is possibly TRBD1 (6 bases). The CDR3 runs 15 residues. V dropped 5 bases and J dropped 5 bases, with 18 bases sitting between them. Germline CDR1 SGHAT, CDR2 FQNNGV. The CDR3 here is CASSPRQATVYGYTF. DNA for the CDR3: TGTGCCAGCAGCCCAAGACAGGCTACCGTATATGGCTACACCTTC.

The V and J genes are TRBV7-8 and TRBJ2-1, with 8 bases fitting TRBD1. V lost 5 bases to trimming and J lost 8 bases; unmatched junction nucleotides: 23. There are 19 residues in the CDR3. Germline lookup yields CDR1 SGHVS and CDR2 FQNEAQ. The CDR3 region is CASSPLMTTGTGFEHEQFF. CDR3 DNA sequence: TGTGCCAGCAGCCCCTTAATGACGACCGGGACAGGCTTTGAACATGAGCAGTTCTTC.